Listed below are T cell receptor beta chains from one sample, sequenced in a study of post-analysis software for immune sequencing data. TCRdb independently ran MiXCR on the PCR reads; one entry per CDR3 protein. This table has some 500,000 distinct CDR3 sequences, roughly 45% appearing once. What was sequenced was blood. These receptor sequences come from a girl aged 10-17 years with multiple sclerosis. Each CDR3 is given with its conserved first and last residue. A D gene is named only where the DNA matches it firmly. The size entry is marked missing in some rows and otherwise reads once, few, many or a size class.

clone size	D gene	V gene	J gene	CDR3 DNA	CDR3 protein
-	-	TRBV15	TRBJ2-5	TGTGCCACCAGTCTATCGGGGATCCAAGAGACCCAGTACTTC	CATSLSGIQETQYF
-	TRBD2	TRBV9	TRBJ2-1	TGTGCCAGCAGCGCGCCAACTAGCGGGAGGGCCAATGAGCAGTTCTTC	CASSAPTSGRANEQFF
few	-	TRBV4-1	TRBJ2-3	TGCGCCAGCAGCCAAGTCGGAGAGGAGTATTTT	CASSQVGEEYF
-	-	TRBV7-3	TRBJ1-1	TGTGCCAGCAGCTCCCTGGGGAGAGCGAACACTGAAGCTTTCTTT	CASSSLGRANTEAFF
few	-	TRBV3-1	TRBJ2-1	TGTGCCAGCAGCCAAGAAGTGGGTACCCCTGTTGAGCAGTTCTTC	CASSQEVGTPVEQFF
-	TRBD2	TRBV6-6	TRBJ2-1	TGTGCCAGCAGTCCCCCAGCGGGAGCAGTGGATGAGCAGTTCTTC	CASSPPAGAVDEQFF
-	-	TRBV9	TRBJ2-1	TGTGCCAGCAGCGTAGGAAGCAGCGGGCGTAACAATGAGCAGTTCTTC	CASSVGSSGRNNEQFF
few	-	TRBV4-2	TRBJ1-5	TGTGCCAGCAGCCAAGGGGGACTTCAGCCCCAGCATTTT	CASSQGGLQPQHF
once	-	TRBV28	TRBJ2-3	TGTGCCAGCAGTTTCCCGCCTAGGGTAGCAGATACGCAGTATTTT	CASSFPPRVADTQYF
-	-	TRBV6-5	TRBJ1-6	TGTGCCAGCAGTTACTACGGCGACGGCCTTAATTCACCCCTCCACTTT	CASSYYGDGLNSPLHF
many	-	TRBV3-1	TRBJ2-3	TGTGCCAGCAGCCAAGACGAGGGGGGCAGAGATACGCAGTATTTT	CASSQDEGGRDTQYF
many	-	TRBV13	TRBJ2-3	TGTGCCAGCAGCTTCGGGACTACAGATACGCAGTATTTT	CASSFGTTDTQYF
-	-	TRBV2	TRBJ2-7	TGTGCCAGCAGCGCTCGACAGGATACTACCTACGAGCAGTACTTC	CASSARQDTTYEQYF
few	-	TRBV5-1	TRBJ2-7	TGCGCCAGCAGCTTGGAGGGGCTTACCTCCTACGAGCAGTACTTC	CASSLEGLTSYEQYF
-	TRBD1	TRBV29-1	TRBJ2-6	TGCAGCGTTGAGGGAGACAGGGGCTCTGGGGCCAACGTCCTGACTTTC	CSVEGDRGSGANVLTF
few	-	TRBV29-1	TRBJ2-4	TGCAGCGTTGAACTTTCCGGCTCTCATCCGTACTTC	CSVELSGSHPYF
-	-	TRBV24-1	TRBJ2-1	TGTGCCACCAGTGATGGTGGCTACAATGAGCAGTTCTTC	CATSDGGYNEQFF
few	TRBD2	TRBV29-1	TRBJ2-1	TGCAGCGTTCCACTTACCTCATTCGGACTAGCTGCCTACAATGAGCAGTTCTTC	CSVPLTSFGLAAYNEQFF
-	TRBD2	TRBV11-2	TRBJ2-3	TGTGCCAGCAGCGCGACTAGCGGGAGCGACACAGATACGCAGTATTTT	CASSATSGSDTDTQYF
-	-	TRBV10-1	TRBJ2-7	TGCGCCAGCAGTGAGGGCGGCTCCTACGAGCAGTACTTC	CASSEGGSYEQYF
-	-	TRBV28	TRBJ2-5	TGTGCCAGCAGTTTATTACACGGGGAAGAGACCCAGTACTTC	CASSLLHGEETQYF
few	-	TRBV20-1	TRBJ2-3	TGCAGTGCTCTGGAAGATATCGATACTAGCACAGATACGCAGTATTTT	CSALEDIDTSTDTQYF
-	-	TRBV12-3/TRBV12-4	TRBJ1-2	TGTGCCAGCAGTTTATGGCAATCTAACTATGGCTACACCTTC	CASSLWQSNYGYTF
-	-	TRBV10-3	TRBJ1-2	TGTGCCATCAGTGGGCCGCAGGCCCTGGATGGCTACACCTTC	CAISGPQALDGYTF
-	-	TRBV14	TRBJ2-5	TGTGCCAGCAGCCAAGTGGGGTATACCCAGTACTTC	CASSQVGYTQYF
-	-	TRBV7-9	TRBJ1-5	TGTGCCAGCAGCTTATTCCCAGGACCTAGCAATCAGCCCCAGCATTTT	CASSLFPGPSNQPQHF
many	-	TRBV5-1	TRBJ2-7	TGCGCCAGCAGCTTGGGCCAGGGGTCCCACGAGCAGTACTTC	CASSLGQGSHEQYF
-	-	TRBV7-7	TRBJ2-1	TGTGCTAGCAGCTTGGAACTTGACTATGACAATGAGCAGTTCTTC	CASSLELDYDNEQFF
many	-	TRBV10-3	TRBJ2-5	TGTGCCATCAGCGTCCGCGACAGCCAAGAGACCCAGTACTTC	CAISVRDSQETQYF
-	-	TRBV4-2	TRBJ1-2	TGTGCCAGCAGCCAAGGACAGCTCTATGGCTACACCTTC	CASSQGQLYGYTF
-	-	TRBV29-1	TRBJ1-3	TGCAGCGTTTTCGTCTCTGGAAACACCATATATTTT	CSVFVSGNTIYF
-	TRBD1	TRBV7-9	TRBJ2-7	TGTGCCAGCAGTTTAGGACAGGGGGCGTTCCACGAGCAGTACTTC	CASSLGQGAFHEQYF
-	TRBD2	TRBV12-3/TRBV12-4	TRBJ2-5	TGTGCCAGCAGCCACCCTAGCGGGAGGATCCAAGAGACCCAGTACTTC	CASSHPSGRIQETQYF
-	-	TRBV30	TRBJ2-1	TGTGCCTGGCAAACAGGGCCCTACAATGAGCAGTTCTTC	CAWQTGPYNEQFF
-	TRBD2	TRBV20-1	TRBJ2-1	TGCAGTGCTAGAGACGCGGGAGTAAATGAGCAGTTCTTC	CSARDAGVNEQFF
-	-	TRBV20-1	TRBJ1-5	TGCAGTGCTAGACGGCTCGACCTGACGGGCAATCAGCCCCAGCATTTT	CSARRLDLTGNQPQHF
few	TRBD2	TRBV25-1	TRBJ2-1	TGTGCCAGCAGTGATACCCCACTACACGGACTAGCGGGCTACAATGAGCAGTTCTTC	CASSDTPLHGLAGYNEQFF
few	TRBD1	TRBV10-3	TRBJ2-7	TGTGCCATCAGTGGGACAGGGGCGGGAGAGGGCCGCGAGCAGTACTTC	CAISGTGAGEGREQYF
few	-	TRBV29-1	TRBJ2-2	TGCAGCGTTGTGACCGGGGGCGCCGGGGAGCTGTTTTTT	CSVVTGGAGELFF
-	-	TRBV6-2/TRBV6-3	TRBJ1-5	TGTGCCAGCACGCATGATAGCAATCAGCCCCAGCATTTT	CASTHDSNQPQHF
-	-	TRBV20-1	TRBJ2-7	TGCAGTGCTAGAGTAGCTAGCTCCTACAATGAGCAGTACTTC	CSARVASSYNEQYF
few	TRBD2	TRBV20-1	TRBJ2-7	TGCAGTGCTAGGACTAGCGGGAGGCAGCAAGAGCAGTACTTC	CSARTSGRQQEQYF
-	TRBD2	TRBV10-3	TRBJ2-3	TGTGCCACCACGGGACTAGCGGGAGTAACAGATACGCGGTATTTT	CATTGLAGVTDTRYF
few	-	TRBV20-1	TRBJ1-2	TGCAGTGCTAGAGATTCTGTACACTATGGCTACACCTTC	CSARDSVHYGYTF
-	TRBD1	TRBV7-9	TRBJ1-1	TGTGCCAGCAGCTTGGGACAGGGTGACTTTGTTAAGGACACTGAAGCTTTCTTT	CASSLGQGDFVKDTEAFF
few	-	TRBV7-9	TRBJ2-5	TGTGCCAGCGATTCAGATATCCCCAAGAAGACCCAGTACTTC	CASDSDIPKKTQYF
-	TRBD2	TRBV7-2	TRBJ2-7	TGTGCCAGCAGCTTATTAGCGGGGTCCGACGACGAGCAGTACTTC	CASSLLAGSDDEQYF
-	-	TRBV11-2	TRBJ2-7	TGTGCCAGCAGCTGGGGGGAGCTCGAGCAGTACTTC	CASSWGELEQYF
few	-	TRBV7-3	TRBJ1-1	TGCGCCAGCAGCACGCGCGCGGGGCTGTTGAACACTGAAGCTTTCTTT	CASSTRAGLLNTEAFF
-	-	TRBV29-1	TRBJ2-7	TGCAGCGTCGAAGCGACCGGGGAGAGGCACGAGCAGTACTTC	CSVEATGERHEQYF
few	-	TRBV10-3	TRBJ2-1	TGTGCCATCAGTGTGCCCGAGACAAACTACAATGAGCAGTTCTTC	CAISVPETNYNEQFF
-	TRBD2	TRBV20-1	TRBJ2-3	TGCAGTGCTATTACTAGCGGGAGGGTAAGGACAGATACGCAGTATTTT	CSAITSGRVRTDTQYF
many	TRBD1	TRBV6-2/TRBV6-3	TRBJ2-7	TGTGCCAGCAGTAGGGGACGGACAGGGACCTACGAGCAGTACTTC	CASSRGRTGTYEQYF